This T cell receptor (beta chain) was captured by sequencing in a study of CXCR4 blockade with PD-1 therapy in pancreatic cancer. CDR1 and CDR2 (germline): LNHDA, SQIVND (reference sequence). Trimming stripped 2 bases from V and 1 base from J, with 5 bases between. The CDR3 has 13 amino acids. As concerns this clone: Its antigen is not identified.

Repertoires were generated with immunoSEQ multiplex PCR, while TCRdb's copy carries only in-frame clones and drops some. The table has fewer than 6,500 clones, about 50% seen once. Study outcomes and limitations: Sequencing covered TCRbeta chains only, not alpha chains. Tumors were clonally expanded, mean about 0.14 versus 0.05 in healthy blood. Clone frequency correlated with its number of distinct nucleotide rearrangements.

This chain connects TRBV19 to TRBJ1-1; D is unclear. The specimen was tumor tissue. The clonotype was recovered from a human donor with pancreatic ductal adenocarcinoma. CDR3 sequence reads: CASSISGNTEAFF. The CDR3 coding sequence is TGTGCCAGTAGTATATCAGGGAACACTGAAGCTTTCTTT.